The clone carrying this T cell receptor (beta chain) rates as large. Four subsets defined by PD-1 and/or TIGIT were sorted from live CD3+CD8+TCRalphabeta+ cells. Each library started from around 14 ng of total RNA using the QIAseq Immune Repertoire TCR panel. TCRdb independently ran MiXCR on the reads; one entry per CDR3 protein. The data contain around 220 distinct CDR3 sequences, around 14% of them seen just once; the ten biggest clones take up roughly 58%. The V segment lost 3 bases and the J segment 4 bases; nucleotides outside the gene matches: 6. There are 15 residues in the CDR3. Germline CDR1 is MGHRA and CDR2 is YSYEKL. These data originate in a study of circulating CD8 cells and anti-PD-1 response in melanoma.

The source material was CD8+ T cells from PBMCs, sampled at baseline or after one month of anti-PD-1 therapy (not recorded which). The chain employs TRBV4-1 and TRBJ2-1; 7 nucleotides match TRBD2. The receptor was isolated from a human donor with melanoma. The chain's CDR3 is CASSHLDGGYNEQFF. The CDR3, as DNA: TGCGCCAGCAGCCATCTGGACGGGGGGTACAATGAGCAGTTCTTC.